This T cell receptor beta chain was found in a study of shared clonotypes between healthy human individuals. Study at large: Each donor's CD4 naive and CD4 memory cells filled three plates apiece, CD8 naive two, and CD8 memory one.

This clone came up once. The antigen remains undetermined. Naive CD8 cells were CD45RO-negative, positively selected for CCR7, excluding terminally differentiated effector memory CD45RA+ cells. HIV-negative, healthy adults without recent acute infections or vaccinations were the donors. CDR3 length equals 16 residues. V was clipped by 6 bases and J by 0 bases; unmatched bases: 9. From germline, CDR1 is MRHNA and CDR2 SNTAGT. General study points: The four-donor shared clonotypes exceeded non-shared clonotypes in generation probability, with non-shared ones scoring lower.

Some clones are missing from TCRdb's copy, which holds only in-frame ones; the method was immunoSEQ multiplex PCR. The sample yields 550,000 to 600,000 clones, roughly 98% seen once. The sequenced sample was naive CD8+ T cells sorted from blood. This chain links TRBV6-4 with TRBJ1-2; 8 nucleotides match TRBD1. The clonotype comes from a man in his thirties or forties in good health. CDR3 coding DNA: TGTGCCAGCAGCCCGGACAGGGACGCCCCTAACTATGGCTACACCTTC. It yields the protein CASSPDRDAPNYGYTF.